The 20 T cell receptor beta chains listed next were all sequenced from one sample in a study of T cells in Graves' hyperthyroidism and ophthalmopathy. TCR beta CDR3 region amplification was performed from RNA transcripts. During a first-round RT-PCR of the TCR CDR3, the HTBI primer set was used. TCRdb ran MiXCR on the multiplex PCR reads and lists one entry per CDR3 protein. The repertoire has roughly 300,000 distinct CDR3 sequences, around 23% of them found once; the top ten carry over 45%. Sequenced: blood. These receptors all stem from a woman aged 50 to 60 with Graves' hyperthyroidism.

This clonotype was counted once. V is TRBV5-1 and J is TRBJ2-2; D not resolved. The CDR3 sequence is 13 residues long. With 2 bases removed from V and 6 bases from J, the gap between germline ends came to 8 bases. Germline loops: CDR1 SGHRS, CDR2 YFSETQ. DNA of the CDR3: TGCGCCAGCAGCTTTATCACCCCCGGGGAGCTGTTTTTT. Its protein is CASSFITPGELFF.

This chain connects TRBV11-2 to TRBJ2-1, with 11 bases matching TRBD2. Germline CDR1 reads SGHAT; CDR2 reads FQNNGV. The CDR3 is made up of 17 amino acids. Trimming took 6 bases from V and 4 from J; bases not matched to a gene: 11. The CDR3 sequence: CASRPLAGVYLYNEQFF. CDR3 bases: TGTGCCAGCAGACCACTAGCGGGAGTTTATTTGTACAATGAGCAGTTCTTC.

This clonotype was seen ten or more times. This rearrangement joins TRBV5-1 to TRBJ1-1; D might be TRBD1 (5 bases). The CDR3 spans 16 residues. From germline, CDR1 is SGHRS and CDR2 YFSETQ. V was cut by 4 bases and J by 0 bases, with 16 bases left in between. The chain's CDR3 is CASSPTGGVLNTEAFF. DNA of the CDR3: TGCGCCAGCAGCCCGACTGGGGGGGTTTTGAACACTGAAGCTTTCTTT.

This clonotype was counted at least ten times. This chain joins TRBV11-1 and TRBJ1-6; D remains unclear. CDR3 length: 15 amino acids. From germline, CDR1 is SGHAT and CDR2 FQDESV (reference sequence). The germline V and J ends were trimmed by 5 bases and 10 bases, with 18 bases remaining between them. DNA for the CDR3: TGTGCCAGCAGCCCAAGGGCCAATTCCCCCTCACCCCTCCACTTT. Translation: CASSPRANSPSPLHF.

V gene TRBV19 combines with J gene TRBJ1-1; the match to TRBD1 covers 12 bases. Germline V lookup: CDR1 LNHDA, CDR2 SQIVND (reference sequence). This CDR3 region has 15 residues. J gave up 10 bases and V 4 bases, and 10 bases lay outside the gene matches. The CDR3 protein is CASSTLGTGGGGAFF. The CDR3 DNA reads as TGTGCCAGTAGTACTCTTGGGACAGGGGGCGGAGGAGCTTTCTTT. The entire variable domain, with the rest obtained from reference TRBV19 and TRBJ1-1, is as follows: DGGITQSPKYLFRKEGQNVTLSCEQNLNHDAMYWYRQDPGQGLRLIYYSQIVNDFQKGDIAEGYSVSREKKESFPLTVTSAQKNPTAFYLCASSTLGTGGGGAFFGQGTRLTVV.

This chain connects TRBV20-1 to TRBJ1-2; D perhaps matches TRBD1 (5 bases). The germline CDR1 and CDR2 sequences are DFQATT and SNEGSKA (reference sequence). Trimming took off 6 bases at V and 2 bases at J, with 13 bases between the two ends. The CDR3 sequence is 13 residues long. The CDR3 here is CSAPRQGNYGYTF. The CDR3 nucleotides are TGCAGTGCCCCCCGGCAGGGCAACTATGGCTACACCTTC.

The V gene is TRBV11-2, the J gene TRBJ2-3; 8 nucleotides match TRBD2. This CDR3 is 14 amino acids long. V shed 5 bases, J shed 6 bases, and the junction held 7 bases outside the gene matches. The V gene's germline CDR1 is SGHAT and CDR2 FQNNGV. The CDR3, as DNA: TGTGCCAGCAGCCCAGTAGCGGGGAGGGATACGCAGTATTTT. Protein sequence: CASSPVAGRDTQYF.

The CDR3 DNA follows: TGTGCCAGCAGCCAAGAGGGCGAGCAGTACTTC. Its protein product is CASSQEGEQYF. The gene calls are TRBV11-3 and TRBJ2-7, with D possibly TRBD2 on 5 matching bases. The CDR3 totals 11 residues. V was shortened by 5 bases and J by 6 bases, with 8 bases between the two germline ends. In germline, CDR1 is SGHNT, CDR2 YENEEA.

This clonotype was counted at least ten times. J is TRBJ1-1 and V is TRBV2, with D perhaps TRBD1 (6 bases). This CDR3 spans 12 amino acids. V was shortened by 4 bases and J by 7 bases, with 10 bases between the two germline ends. CDR1 is SNHLY, CDR2 FYNNEI, per germline. In DNA, the CDR3 is TGTGCCAGCAGTGGACAGGTTCATGAAGCTTTCTTT. Protein sequence: CASSGQVHEAFF.

This chain uses TRBV20-1 with TRBJ2-1, with a possible D match to TRBD2 (6 bases). V dropped 6 bases and J dropped 0 bases, with 15 bases sitting between them. This CDR3 region has 15 residues. Germline assignment: CDR1 DFQATT and CDR2 SNEGSKA (reference sequence). CDR3 residues: CSARRGGVSYNEQFF. CDR3 DNA: TGCAGTGCCCGGAGAGGCGGGGTCTCCTACAATGAGCAGTTCTTC.

In this sample, this clonotype turned up many times. The chain recombines TRBV11-3 with TRBJ2-7; possibly TRBD2 for D (6 bases). The V and J ends lost 5 bases and 2 bases respectively, with 13 bases between them. The CDR3 is 14 residues long. The germline gives CDR1 SGHNT, CDR2 YENEEA. The CDR3 here is CASSDWDWAYEQYF. The CDR3 DNA reads TGTGCCAGCAGCGACTGGGACTGGGCCTACGAGCAGTACTTC.

V and J are TRBV28 and TRBJ1-5, with D maybe TRBD1 (5 bases). V was trimmed by 8 bases and J by 1 base, leaving 9 bases between them. The CDR3 spans 13 residues. The germline V gene has CDR1 MDHEN and CDR2 SYDVKM. CDR3 DNA: TGTGCCAGCCGGCCAGGGAGCAATCAGCCCCAGCATTTT. Its protein is CASRPGSNQPQHF.

J is TRBJ2-7 and V is TRBV7-8; 10 bases map to TRBD1. The CDR3 is 13 residues long. V lost 5 bases to trimming and J lost 6 bases; unmatched junction nucleotides: 4. Looked up from germline, CDR1 is SGHVS and CDR2 is FQNEAQ. DNA of the CDR3: TGTGCCAGCAGCGAGGGGACAGGGGCCGAGCAGTACTTC. Translating gives CASSEGTGAEQYF.

This chain links TRBV19 with TRBJ2-1; perhaps TRBD2 as D (7 bases). The germline gives CDR1 LNHDA, CDR2 SQIVND (reference sequence). The V gene lost 7 bases and the J gene lost 9 bases, with 13 bases spanning the gap. The CDR3 sequence is 12 residues long. Here the CDR3 reads CASNQRGGEQFF. DNA for the CDR3: TGTGCCAGTAACCAGAGGGGGGGTGAGCAGTTCTTC. The variable domain in full, with the rest retrieved from reference TRBV19 and TRBJ2-1, is DGGITQSPKYLFRKEGQNVTLSCEQNLNHDAMYWYRQDPGQGLRLIYYSQIVNDFQKGDIAEGYSVSREKKESFPLTVTSAQKNPTAFYLCASNQRGGEQFFGPGTRLTVL.

This clonotype occurred a few times. This rearrangement joins TRBV2 to TRBJ1-5, with no clear D. Germline V lookup: CDR1 SNHLY, CDR2 FYNNEI. The CDR3 is 12 residues long. V lost 6 bases to trimming and J lost 8 bases, with 11 bases between them. The CDR3 sequence is CASRVTGEPQHF. For the CDR3, the DNA is TGTGCCAGCAGGGTTACGGGCGAGCCCCAGCATTTT.

Comments on this clonotype: Possible read error: a much larger clone is one base away. The rearrangement links TRBV30 to TRBJ1-2, with 7 positions matching TRBD1. The length of the CDR3 is 15 residues. Germline CDR1 is GTSNPN and CDR2 is SVGIG (reference sequence). J lost 5 bases, V lost 7 bases, and 16 bases had no gene match. This chain's CDR3 is CALTRDRSIHYGYTF. In DNA, the CDR3 is TGTGCCTTGACCCGGGACAGAAGCATTCATTATGGCTACACCTTC.

This clonotype was counted ten times or more. V gene TRBV20-1 combines with J gene TRBJ2-1, with 10 bases fitting TRBD2. The CDR3 length is 17 residues. Germline loops: CDR1 DFQATT, CDR2 SNEGSKA (reference sequence). V dropped 0 bases and J dropped 3; count of bases not matched to a gene: 8. In DNA, the CDR3 is TGCAGTGCTAGAGATTCCCCGACTAGCGGGTACTACAATGAGCAGTTCTTC. It encodes CSARDSPTSGYYNEQFF.

This clonotype showed up many times. The chain carries TRBV20-1 and TRBJ2-7, with D possibly matching TRBD1 (6 bases). Germline V lookup: CDR1 DFQATT, CDR2 SNEGSKA (reference sequence). The ends were cut back, 7 bases at V and 0 bases at J, with 13 bases in the middle. The CDR3 is made up of 13 amino acids. The CDR3 bases are TGCAGTGTACCCCGGACAGACTCCTACGAGCAGTACTTC. Protein product: CSVPRTDSYEQYF.

This clonotype was recorded many times. The chain joins TRBV5-6 to TRBJ1-2, with D maybe TRBD1 (6 bases). The CDR3 contains 15 residues. Trimming took off 4 bases at V and 3 bases at J, with 16 bases between the two ends. Per germline, CDR1 SGHDT and CDR2 YYEEEE. CDR3 sequence: CASSLPGQEHYGYTF. CDR3 in DNA: TGTGCCAGCAGCCTCCCGGGACAAGAGCACTATGGCTACACCTTC.

As concerns this clonotype: This may stem from a read error, because a much larger clone lies one nucleotide away. Because it lacks the conserved phenylalanine or tryptophan at the end, this CDR3 is likely a read error. The V and J genes are TRBV5-1 and TRBJ1-1; tentative D call: TRBD1 (5 bases). The CDR3 consists of 14 residues. Germline-derived CDR1 and CDR2 are SGHRS and YFSETQ. The ends were cut back, 4 bases at V and 0 bases at J, with 10 bases in the middle. DNA of the CDR3: TGCGCCAGCAGCCGGAGGGGAATGAACACTGAAGCTTTCTGT. Its translation: CASSRRGMNTEAFC.